This T cell receptor (beta chain) was identified in a study of blood T cell repertoires in COVID-19. Study-wide context: T cells, B-cell-depleted T cells, or PBMCs provided the cDNA or gDNA that served as material.

Repertoires were generated with immunoSEQ multiplex PCR, while TCRdb's copy carries only in-frame clones and drops some. The repertoire includes 180,000 or so clones, approximately 85% of them detected once, and roughly 7.7% sits in the top ten. What was sequenced was peripheral blood. The receptor comes from an older woman with acute or convalescent COVID-19.

The CDR3 DNA follows: TGTGCCAGCAGCCGGACAGTCTCCGATTCACCCCTCCACTTT. This encodes CASSRTVSDSPLHF. The chain couples TRBV6-5 to TRBJ1-6; maybe TRBD1 (6 bases). Germline-derived CDR1 and CDR2 are MNHEY and SVGAGI. V lost 6 bases and J lost 8, with 14 bases in between. The length of the CDR3 is 14 residues.